The clone carrying this T cell receptor beta chain came up many times. Its antigen is not identified. This sample was taken from a study of CD8 T cells in ankylosing spondylitis. From germline, CDR1 is MDHEN and CDR2 SYDVKM. The CDR3 length is 13 residues. Trimming shortened V by 4 bases and J by 10 bases, and 14 bases separated the two germline ends. Study observations and caveats: Disease-linked clones were reportedly significantly enriched in matched ankylosing spondylitis synovial fluid. With a CD8+ phenotype, disease-linked clones were relatively rare in peripheral blood. For ankylosing spondylitis blood, a TCR beta motif of about eight highly homologous variants appeared characteristic.

In making TCR beta libraries, quantitative 5'-RACE with molecular barcodes was used. In TCRdb, the 5' RACE reads were re-called with MiXCR into one record per CDR3 protein. This table has around 130,000 distinct CDR3 sequences, more than 6.5% appearing once. This rearrangement joins TRBV28 to TRBJ1-5; weak D call: TRBD1 (6 bases). The source is a male donor with ankylosing spondylitis or in good health (not recorded which). Source material: blood, either unsorted or a sorted T cell fraction (not recorded which). CDR3 nucleotides: TGTGCCAGCAGTTCCCCACTGACAGGACCCCAGCATTTT. Residues: CASSSPLTGPQHF.